Described below is a single TCR beta chain sequence and its context. This CDR3 spans 12 amino acids. Germline CDR1 reads SGHAT; CDR2 reads FQNNGV. V shed 2 bases and J shed 8 bases, with 7 bases lying between them. Categorization into cohorts depended on clinical history that participants reported. In the original workflow: Amplification from reference gene primers served as the basis for estimated nucleated cell counts. Only in-frame clones appear in the TCRdb table, and some are missing; sequencing was by immunoSEQ multiplex PCR. The V and J calls and clone size come from that table; D and trimming were worked out from the DNA. The repertoire holds 490,000 or so clones, around nine tenths seen once, with roughly 1.9% in the top ten. The data are from a study of blood T cell repertoires in COVID-19. The overall study: The study drew acute and convalescent COVID-19 samples from the United States, Italy and Spain. In each case, the material was cDNA or gDNA derived from T cells, B-cell-depleted T cells, or PBMCs.

The sequence was collected from a woman in her forties who had recovered from COVID-19. Sequencing was carried out using PBMCs or T cells enriched from blood (not recorded which). The rearrangement links TRBV11-2 to TRBJ2-1; tentatively, D is TRBD2 (6 bases). For the CDR3, the DNA is TGTGCCAGCAGCTTATGGGGGGATGAGCAGTTCTTC. Protein: CASSLWGDEQFF.